This T cell receptor (beta chain) derives from a study of B cell selection in AIRE deficiency. Whole-study findings and limits: Patient Tconv and Treg cells showed healthy-like TCRBV usage, CDR3 length, diversity.

V lost 5 bases, J lost 4 bases, and 8 bases stayed unmatched. This CDR3 is 16 amino acids long. Germline CDR1 and CDR2: MNHEY and SMNVEV (reference sequence). The sorted conventional CD4 T cells were gated as CD4+CD127+. Points on this clone: What it binds is unknown.

Libraries were prepared by immunoSEQ multiplex PCR; TCRdb keeps only in-frame clonotypes and omits some of them. The data contain around 24,000 clones, roughly 95% of them seen just once; the ten biggest clones take up 0.17%. This chain links TRBV27 with TRBJ2-1, with 10 bases that match TRBD1. The receptor comes from a human donor in good health. The sequencing input was CD4+CD127+ conventional T cells sorted from PBMCs. CDR3 DNA: TGTGCCAGCAGTCGGGGAGGACAGGGGGGATACAATGAGCAGTTCTTC. This sequence encodes CASSRGGQGGYNEQFF.